A selection of T cell receptor beta chains follows, all from one sample in a study of CD8 T cells in ankylosing spondylitis. Via MiXCR, TCRdb re-called the 5' RACE reads, giving one row per CDR3 protein. The profile shows 200,000 to 250,000 distinct CDR3 sequences, roughly a third of them singletons. Sequenced sample: blood, either unsorted or a sorted T cell fraction (not recorded which). The receptors here all came from a male donor with ankylosing spondylitis or in good health (not recorded which). Both conserved end residues are part of each CDR3. A D gene is named only where the DNA matches it firmly. The listing skips clone size in some rows; elsewhere it reads once, few, many or a size class.

>TRBJ2-3|NA|TRBV28|TRBD2
TGTGCCAGCAGAGAGAACAGCGGGAGGCAGTATTTT
CASRENSGRQYF
>TRBJ2-7|many|TRBV20-1|TRBD2
TGCAGTGCTACCGCCAGACTAGCGGAGACCTACGAGCAGTACTTC
CSATARLAETYEQYF
>TRBJ2-5|NA|TRBV12-3/TRBV12-4|TRBD2
TGTGCCAGCAGTTTCGAGCGGGGGGGAGGGGAGACCCAGTACTTC
CASSFERGGGETQYF
>TRBJ2-7|few|TRBV11-2|NA
TGTGCCAGCAGCTCAGCGGGACAAGCCTACGAGCAGTACTTC
CASSSAGQAYEQYF
>TRBJ2-7|NA|TRBV20-1|NA
TGCAGTGCAACCGACGGCACCTACGAGCAGTACTTC
CSATDGTYEQYF
>TRBJ2-1|NA|TRBV25-1|NA
TGTGCCAGCAGTAAGGACAGCTACAATGAGCAGTTCTTC
CASSKDSYNEQFF
>TRBJ1-1|NA|TRBV20-1|TRBD1
TGCAGTGCTAGAGCCTCGGGACAGGGGGGGGAAGCTTTCTTT
CSARASGQGGEAFF
>TRBJ2-1|NA|TRBV28|TRBD1
TGTGCCAGCAGCGATCCGGGACAGGGGGACAATGAGCAGTTCTTC
CASSDPGQGDNEQFF
>TRBJ2-7|once|TRBV18|TRBD2
TGTGCCAGCTCACCAGGGTCGACTAGCGGGGACTACGAGCAGTACTTC
CASSPGSTSGDYEQYF
>TRBJ1-1|NA|TRBV10-3|NA
TGTGCCGCTACAGGGCAGGACACTGAAGCTTTCTTT
CAATGQDTEAFF
>TRBJ2-3|once|TRBV10-3|NA
TGTGCCATCAGTGAGGAGGGGGCAGATACGCAGTATTTT
CAISEEGADTQYF
>TRBJ2-1|many|TRBV6-5|NA
TGTGCCAGCAGTTACGTGACGGGGGATCAATCTAGAGAGCAGTTCTTC
CASSYVTGDQSREQFF
>TRBJ2-7|NA|TRBV20-1|NA
TGCAGTGCTAGAGGGAGAGGGGACAACGAGCAGTACTTC
CSARGRGDNEQYF
>TRBJ2-5|few|TRBV7-8|NA
TGTGCCAGCAGTATAGTCGGGTACGAGACCCAGTACTTC
CASSIVGYETQYF
>TRBJ1-5|few|TRBV7-9|TRBD1
TGTGCCAGCAGCGTCGGACAGGGGCAGCCCCAGCATTTT
CASSVGQGQPQHF
>TRBJ2-3|NA|TRBV12-3/TRBV12-4|TRBD2
TGTGCCATTACTAGCGCGAGCACAGATACGCAGTATTTT
CAITSASTDTQYF
>TRBJ1-2|NA|TRBV6-5|NA
TGTGCCAGCAGTTACTCGACGCAGGCCGGTGGCTACACCTTC
CASSYSTQAGGYTF
>TRBJ2-7|NA|TRBV9|NA
TGTGCCAGCAGCTCCGGGACGGGGCTGGAAGAGCAGTACTTC
CASSSGTGLEEQYF
>TRBJ1-5|NA|TRBV20-1|TRBD1
TGCAGTGCTACCCACCCTGCGGGACAGCGAACGTATAGCAATCAGCCCCAGCATTTT
CSATHPAGQRTYSNQPQHF
>TRBJ2-7|few|TRBV20-1|TRBD2
TGCAGTGCTAGGGATCCCCCGGGACTAGCGGAGATATTC
CSARDPPGLAEIF